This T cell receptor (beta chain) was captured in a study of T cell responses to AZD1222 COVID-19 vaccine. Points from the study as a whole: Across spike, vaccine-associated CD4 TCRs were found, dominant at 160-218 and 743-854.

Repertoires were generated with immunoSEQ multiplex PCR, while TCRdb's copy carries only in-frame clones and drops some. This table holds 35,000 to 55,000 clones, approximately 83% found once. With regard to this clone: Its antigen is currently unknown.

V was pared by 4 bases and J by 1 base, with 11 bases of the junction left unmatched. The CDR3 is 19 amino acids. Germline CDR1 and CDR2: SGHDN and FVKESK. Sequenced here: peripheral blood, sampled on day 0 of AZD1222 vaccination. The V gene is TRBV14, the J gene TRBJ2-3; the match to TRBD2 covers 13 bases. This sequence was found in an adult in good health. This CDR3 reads CASSPVLAGGPFGTDTQYF. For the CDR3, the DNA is TGTGCCAGCAGCCCCGTACTAGCGGGGGGGCCGTTTGGCACAGATACGCAGTATTTT.